A single T cell receptor beta chain is shown here with its context. Its target is unknown. Sequenced by immunoSEQ multiplex PCR; TCRdb stores in-frame clones only, minus some. The table has under 85,000 clones, around 87% seen once. The data are from a study of OX40 agonist ivuxolimab in advanced cancers. Turning to the study itself: Ivuxolimab, which is an agonistic anti-OX40 (CD134) antibody, was administered to the patients. Whole-study results and caveats: At doses 0.1 to 3.0 mg/kg, CD4+ and CD8+ clones expanded.

The CDR3 is 15 residues long. Per the germline V gene, CDR1 is SGHVS and CDR2 is FQNEAQ. V lost 1 base and J lost 10, with 17 bases in between. Patients were excluded for autoimmune disease history or systemic immunosuppression. At cycle 4 day 1, cycle 7 day 1, and baseline, blood was sampled. Here the sequenced sample was CD4+ or CD8+ T cells sorted from blood, taken in a trial of the OX40 agonist ivuxolimab. This sequence joins TRBV7-8 and TRBJ2-1; D not certain. The sequence was obtained from an adult with an advanced solid tumor such as melanoma, head and neck, liver or kidney cancer. CDR3 in amino acids: CASSLGVGNTGEQFF. CDR3 DNA: TGTGCCAGCAGCTTAGGGGTGGGAAACACCGGCGAGCAGTTCTTC.